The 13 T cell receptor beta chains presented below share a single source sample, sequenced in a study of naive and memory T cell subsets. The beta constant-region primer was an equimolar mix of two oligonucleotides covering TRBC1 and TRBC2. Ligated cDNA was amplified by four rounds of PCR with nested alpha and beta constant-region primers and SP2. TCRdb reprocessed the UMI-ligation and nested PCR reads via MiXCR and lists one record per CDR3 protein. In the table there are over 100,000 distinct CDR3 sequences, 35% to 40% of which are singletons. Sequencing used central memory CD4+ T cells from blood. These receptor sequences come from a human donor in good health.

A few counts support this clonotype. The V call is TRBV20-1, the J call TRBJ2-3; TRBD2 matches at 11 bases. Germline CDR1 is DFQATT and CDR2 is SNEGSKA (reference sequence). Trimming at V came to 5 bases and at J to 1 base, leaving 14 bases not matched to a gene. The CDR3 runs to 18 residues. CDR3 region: CSAQRGASGRPGTDTQYF. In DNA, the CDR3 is TGCAGTGCTCAACGGGGGGCTAGCGGGAGGCCGGGCACAGATACGCAGTATTTT.

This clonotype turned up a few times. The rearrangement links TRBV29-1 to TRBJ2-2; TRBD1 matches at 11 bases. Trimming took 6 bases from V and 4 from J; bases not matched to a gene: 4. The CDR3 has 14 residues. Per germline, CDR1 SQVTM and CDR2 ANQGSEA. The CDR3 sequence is CSVDRGLGTGELFF. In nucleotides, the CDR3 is TGCAGCGTGGACAGGGGGCTAGGCACCGGGGAGCTGTTTTTT.

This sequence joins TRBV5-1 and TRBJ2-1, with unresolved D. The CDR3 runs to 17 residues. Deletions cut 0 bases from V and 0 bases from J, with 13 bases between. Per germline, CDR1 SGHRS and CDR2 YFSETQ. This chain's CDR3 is CASSLVGSLGSYNEQFF. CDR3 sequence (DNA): TGCGCCAGCAGCTTGGTAGGTAGCTTAGGCTCCTACAATGAGCAGTTCTTC. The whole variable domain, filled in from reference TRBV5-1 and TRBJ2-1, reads KAGVTQTPRYLIKTRGQQVTLSCSPISGHRSVSWYQQTPGQGLQFLFEYFSETQRNKGNFPGRFSGRQFSNSRSEMNVSTLELGDSALYLCASSLVGSLGSYNEQFFGPGTRLTVL.

This CDR3 reads CASSLRRGRGDSPLHF. CDR3 coding DNA: TGTGCCAGCAGCTTACGAAGGGGCCGGGGCGATTCACCCCTCCACTTT. This chain uses TRBV7-2 with TRBJ1-6; a weak D match, TRBD1 (5 bases). Germline V gives CDR1 SGHTA, CDR2 FQGNSA. The length of the CDR3 is 16 residues. Trimming removed 2 bases from V and 8 bases from J, with 16 bases in between.

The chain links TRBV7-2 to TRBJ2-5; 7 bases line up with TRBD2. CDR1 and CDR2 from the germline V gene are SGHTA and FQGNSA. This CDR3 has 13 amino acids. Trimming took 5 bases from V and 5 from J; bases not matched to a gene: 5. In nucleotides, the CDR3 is TGTGCCAGCAGCCCCGGGACTATTGAGACCCAGTACTTC. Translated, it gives CASSPGTIETQYF.

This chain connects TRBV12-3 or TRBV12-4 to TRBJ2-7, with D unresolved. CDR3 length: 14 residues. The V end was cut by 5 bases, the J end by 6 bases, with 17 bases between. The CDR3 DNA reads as TGTGCCAGCAGTCCTACAGCAGCCCTACGCGAGCAGTACTTC. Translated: CASSPTAALREQYF.

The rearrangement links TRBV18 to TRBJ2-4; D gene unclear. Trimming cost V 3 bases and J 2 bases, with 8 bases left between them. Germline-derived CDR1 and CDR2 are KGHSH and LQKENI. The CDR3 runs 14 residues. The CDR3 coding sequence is TGTGCCAGCTCACCCGGTAGGACCAAAAACATTCAGTACTTC. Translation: CASSPGRTKNIQYF.

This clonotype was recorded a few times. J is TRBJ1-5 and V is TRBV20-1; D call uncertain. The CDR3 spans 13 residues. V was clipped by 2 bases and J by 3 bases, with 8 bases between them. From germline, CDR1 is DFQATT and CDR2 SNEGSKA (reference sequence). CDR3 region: CSARKAYNQPQHF. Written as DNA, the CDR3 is TGCAGTGCTAGAAAGGCTTACAATCAGCCCCAGCATTTT.

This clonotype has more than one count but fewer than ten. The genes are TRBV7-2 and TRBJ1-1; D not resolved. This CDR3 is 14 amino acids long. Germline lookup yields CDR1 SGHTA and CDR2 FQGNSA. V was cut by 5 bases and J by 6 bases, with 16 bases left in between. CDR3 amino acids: CASSLGGMSAEAFF. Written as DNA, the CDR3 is TGTGCCAGCAGCCTGGGTGGTATGTCGGCTGAAGCTTTCTTT.

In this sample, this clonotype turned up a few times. In DNA form, the CDR3 reads TGTGCCATCAGTGAAGGACGGTCATATAGCAATCAGCCCCAGCATTTT. This encodes CAISEGRSYSNQPQHF. The chain uses TRBV10-3 and TRBJ1-5; D is unclear. With 3 bases removed from V and 0 bases from J, the gap between germline ends came to 12 bases. The CDR3 spans 16 residues. Per the germline V gene, CDR1 is ENHRY and CDR2 is SYGVKD.

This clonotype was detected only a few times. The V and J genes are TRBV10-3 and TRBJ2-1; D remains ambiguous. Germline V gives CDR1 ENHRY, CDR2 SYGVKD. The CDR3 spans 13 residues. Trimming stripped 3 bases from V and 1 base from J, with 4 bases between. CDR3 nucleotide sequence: TGTGCCATCAGTGACAGATCCTACAATGAGCAGTTCTTC. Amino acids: CAISDRSYNEQFF.

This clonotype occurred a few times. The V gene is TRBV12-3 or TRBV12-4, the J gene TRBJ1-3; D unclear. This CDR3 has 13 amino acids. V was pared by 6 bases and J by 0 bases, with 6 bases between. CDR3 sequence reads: CASRSTSGNTIYF. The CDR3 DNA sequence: TGTGCCAGCAGATCCACCTCTGGAAACACCATATATTTT.

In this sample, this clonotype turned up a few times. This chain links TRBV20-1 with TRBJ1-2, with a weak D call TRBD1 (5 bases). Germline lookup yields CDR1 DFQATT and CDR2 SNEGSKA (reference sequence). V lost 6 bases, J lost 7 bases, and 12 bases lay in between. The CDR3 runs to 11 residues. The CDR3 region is CSAGDFSGYTF. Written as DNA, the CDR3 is TGCAGTGCCGGGGACTTCAGTGGCTACACCTTC.